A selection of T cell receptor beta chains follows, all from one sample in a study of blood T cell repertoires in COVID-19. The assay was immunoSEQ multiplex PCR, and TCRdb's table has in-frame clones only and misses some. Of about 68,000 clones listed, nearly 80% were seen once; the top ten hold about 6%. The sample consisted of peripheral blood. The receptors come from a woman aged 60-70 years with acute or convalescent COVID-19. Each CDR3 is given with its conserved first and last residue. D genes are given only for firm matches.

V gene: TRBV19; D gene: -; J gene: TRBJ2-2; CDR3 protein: CASNPSVAVNTGELFF
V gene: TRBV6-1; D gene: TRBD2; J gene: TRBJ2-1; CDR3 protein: CASSALGTSGGGTNEQFF
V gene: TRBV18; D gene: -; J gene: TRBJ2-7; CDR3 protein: CASSSLPRGNPSYEQYF
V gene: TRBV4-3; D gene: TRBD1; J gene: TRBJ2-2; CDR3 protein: CASSQDRGQGSSGELFF
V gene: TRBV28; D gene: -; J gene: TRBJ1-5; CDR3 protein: CASIRQYYSNQPQHF
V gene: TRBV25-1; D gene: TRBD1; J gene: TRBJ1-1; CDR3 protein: CASSEPNRGLTEAFF
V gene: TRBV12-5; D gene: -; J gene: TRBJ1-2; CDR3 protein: CASGLDSGLLAFGYTF
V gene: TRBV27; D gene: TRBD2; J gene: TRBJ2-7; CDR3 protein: CASSPSGGEHPYEQYF
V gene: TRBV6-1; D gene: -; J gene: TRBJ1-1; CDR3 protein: CASSEGVNTEAFF
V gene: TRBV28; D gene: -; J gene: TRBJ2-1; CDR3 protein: CASRTTGFLYNEQFF
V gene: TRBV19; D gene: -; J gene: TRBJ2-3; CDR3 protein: CASSMGVADTQYF
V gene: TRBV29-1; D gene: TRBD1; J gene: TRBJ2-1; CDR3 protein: CSVELLRRDRGPNEQFF
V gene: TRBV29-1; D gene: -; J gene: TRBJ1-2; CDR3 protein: CSVDVSIGHYYGYTF
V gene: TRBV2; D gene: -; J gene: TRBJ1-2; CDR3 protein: CASSAPGNEDGYTF
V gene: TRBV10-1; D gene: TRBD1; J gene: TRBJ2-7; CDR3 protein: CASSAATGSYEQYF
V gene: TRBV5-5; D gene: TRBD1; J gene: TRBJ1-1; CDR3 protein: CASSTITGVNTEAFF
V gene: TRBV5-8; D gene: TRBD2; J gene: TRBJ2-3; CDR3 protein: CASSTSGGDQSDTQYF
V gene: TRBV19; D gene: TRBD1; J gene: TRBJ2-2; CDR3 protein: CASSDRGDTGELFF
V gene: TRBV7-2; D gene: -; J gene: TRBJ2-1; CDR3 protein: CASSLGSAGTEQFF
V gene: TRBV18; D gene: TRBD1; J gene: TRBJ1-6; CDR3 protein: CASSPRQGGGNSPLHF
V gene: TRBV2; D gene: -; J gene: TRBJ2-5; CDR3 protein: CASNHGGGQETQYF
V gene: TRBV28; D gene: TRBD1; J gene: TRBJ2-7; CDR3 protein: CASSMTGVAYEQYF
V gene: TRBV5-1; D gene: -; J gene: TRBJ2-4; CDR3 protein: CASSLGRWGDIQYF
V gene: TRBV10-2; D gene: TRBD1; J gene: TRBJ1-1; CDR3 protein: CASRAGTGNTEAFF
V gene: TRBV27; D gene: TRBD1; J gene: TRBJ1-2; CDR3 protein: CASSLKGASGAYGYTF
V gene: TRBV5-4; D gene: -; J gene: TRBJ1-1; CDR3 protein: CASSPGTVEAFF
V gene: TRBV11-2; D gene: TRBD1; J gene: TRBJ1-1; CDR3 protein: CASSPGQGRTDEAFF
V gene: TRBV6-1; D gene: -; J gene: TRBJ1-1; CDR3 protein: CASSDRVETEAFF
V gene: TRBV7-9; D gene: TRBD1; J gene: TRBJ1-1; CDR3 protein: CASRPTGARAFF
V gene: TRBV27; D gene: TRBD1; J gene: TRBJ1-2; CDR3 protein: CASSPQTGYGYTF
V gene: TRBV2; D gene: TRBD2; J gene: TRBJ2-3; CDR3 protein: CASSLGGGTANPDTQYF
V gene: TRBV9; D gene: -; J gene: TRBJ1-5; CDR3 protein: CASSRGGVGQPQHF
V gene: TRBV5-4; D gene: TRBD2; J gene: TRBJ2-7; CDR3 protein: CASSLATSGGKSYEQYF
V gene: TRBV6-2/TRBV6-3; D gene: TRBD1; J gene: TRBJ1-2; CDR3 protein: CASSFPGQGIGYGYTF
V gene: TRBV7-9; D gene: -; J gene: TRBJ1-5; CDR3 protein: CASSLGEGSSGPQHF
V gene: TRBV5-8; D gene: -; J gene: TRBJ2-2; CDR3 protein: CASSNGAGGGLTGELFF
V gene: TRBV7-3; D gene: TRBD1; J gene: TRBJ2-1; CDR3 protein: CASSPYRGLSNEQFF
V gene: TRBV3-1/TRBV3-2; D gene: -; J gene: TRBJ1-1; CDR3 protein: CASSQERRRGNTEAFF
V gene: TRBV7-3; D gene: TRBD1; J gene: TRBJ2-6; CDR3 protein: CASSLRQGATGANVLTF
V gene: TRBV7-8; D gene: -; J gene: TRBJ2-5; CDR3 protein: CASTSERDQETQYF
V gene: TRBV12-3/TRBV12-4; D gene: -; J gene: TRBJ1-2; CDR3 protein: CASKGLGGYGYTF
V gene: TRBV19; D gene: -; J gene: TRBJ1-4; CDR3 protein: CASSPTIATNEKLFF
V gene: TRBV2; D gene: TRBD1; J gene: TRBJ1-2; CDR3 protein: CASGEQGRLDYGYTF
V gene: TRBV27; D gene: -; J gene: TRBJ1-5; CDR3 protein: CASSPSVRGSQPQHF
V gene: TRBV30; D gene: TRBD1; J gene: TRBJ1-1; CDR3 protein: CAWSVRTGLMAFF
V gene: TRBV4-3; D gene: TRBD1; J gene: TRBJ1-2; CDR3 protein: CASSQVGDRAFYGYTF
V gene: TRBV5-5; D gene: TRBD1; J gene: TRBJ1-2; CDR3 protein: CASSLSGQGTYGYTF
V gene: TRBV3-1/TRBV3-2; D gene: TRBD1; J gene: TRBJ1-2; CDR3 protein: CASSPRDRQYGYTF
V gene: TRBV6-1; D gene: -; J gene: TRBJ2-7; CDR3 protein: CASSEASATEEYF
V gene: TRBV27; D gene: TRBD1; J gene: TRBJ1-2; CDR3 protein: CASSAFSGTGEVAYTF
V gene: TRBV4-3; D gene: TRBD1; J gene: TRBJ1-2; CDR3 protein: CASSQLDRDYGYTF
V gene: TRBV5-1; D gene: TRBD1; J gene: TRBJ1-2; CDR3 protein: CASSLSFGQGRHGYTF
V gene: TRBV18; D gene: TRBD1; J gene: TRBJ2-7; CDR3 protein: CASSRDRSSYEQYF
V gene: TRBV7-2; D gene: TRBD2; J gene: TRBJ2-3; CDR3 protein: CASSSLAASTDTQYF